Given below is one T cell receptor beta chain in context. Its antigen is as yet unknown. This entry belongs to a study of cytomegalovirus exposure and HLA in healthy donors. Study details: In a previous analysis, 117 million unique TCR beta sequences were found from some 200 million T cells.

The CDR3 totals 16 residues. Germline CDR1 and CDR2: SGHNT and YENEEA. Unmatched junction bases numbered 5, after V lost 4 bases and J lost 2 bases. The study's findings and limits: Usually a TCR sequence was rare, but some public TCRs were found in many donors. Associated with HLA alleles at 0.05 false discovery rate in a later analysis were 16,951 TCR beta sequences.

The PCR made use of 60 Vbeta and 13 Jbeta primers. Profiling relied on immunoSEQ multiplex PCR, and the TCRdb table lists in-frame clones only, not all of them. The sample has some 120,000 clones; 79% are singletons. This chain connects TRBV11-3 to TRBJ2-5; 12 bases are a match to TRBD2. This TCR was recovered from a man between 18 and 29 years old in good health and CMV-seronegative. Sample: PBMCs. Here the CDR3 reads CASSSGLAGIQETQYF. The CDR3 bases are TGTGCCAGCAGCTCCGGACTAGCGGGAATTCAAGAGACCCAGTACTTC. Using reference TRBV11-3 and TRBJ2-5 for the parts outside the CDR3, the full variable domain is EAGVVQSPRYKIIEKKQPVAFWCNPISGHNTLYWYLQNLGQGPELLIRYENEEAVDDSQLPKDRFSAERLKGVDSTLKIQPAELGDSAVYLCASSSGLAGIQETQYFGPGTRLLVL.